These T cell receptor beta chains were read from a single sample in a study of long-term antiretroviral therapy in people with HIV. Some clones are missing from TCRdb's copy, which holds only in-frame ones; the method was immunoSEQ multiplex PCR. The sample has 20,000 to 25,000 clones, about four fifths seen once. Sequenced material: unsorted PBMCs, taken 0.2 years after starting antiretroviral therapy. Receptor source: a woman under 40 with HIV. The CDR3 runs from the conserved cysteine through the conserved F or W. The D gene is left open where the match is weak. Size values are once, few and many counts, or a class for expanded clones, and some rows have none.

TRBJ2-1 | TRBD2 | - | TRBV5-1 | CASSPGGGDYYNEQFF | TGCGCCAGCAGCCCGGGAGGGGGGGACTATTACAATGAGCAGTTCTTC
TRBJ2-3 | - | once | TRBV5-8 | CASSSGTGTDTQYF | TGTGCCAGCAGTTCCGGGACGGGAACAGATACGCAGTATTTT
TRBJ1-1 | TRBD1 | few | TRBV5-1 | CASRQQGMNTEAFF | TGCGCCAGCAGACAACAGGGGATGAACACTGAAGCTTTCTTT
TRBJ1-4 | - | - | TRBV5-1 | CASSLGSTTNEKLFF | TGCGCCAGCAGCTTGGGCTCAACAACTAATGAAAAACTGTTTTTT
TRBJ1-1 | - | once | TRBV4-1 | CASSHDLRGSYGQTRTEAFF | TGCGCCAGCAGCCATGACCTCCGGGGATCCTACGGACAAACTCGCACTGAAGCTTTCTTT
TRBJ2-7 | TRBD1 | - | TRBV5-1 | CASSFFQGAREQYF | TGCGCCAGCAGCTTCTTCCAGGGGGCGCGCGAGCAGTACTTC
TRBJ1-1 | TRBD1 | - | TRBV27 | CASSSRTGGNTEAFF | TGTGCCAGCAGTTCCCGGACAGGGGGCAACACTGAAGCTTTCTTT
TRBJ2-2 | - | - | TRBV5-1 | CASRFGGDTGELFF | TGCGCCAGCCGGTTCGGGGGAGACACCGGGGAGCTGTTTTTT
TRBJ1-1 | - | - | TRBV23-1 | CASSPPGRGASEAFF | TGCGCCAGCAGTCCCCCCGGCCGGGGGGCCTCCGAAGCTTTCTTT
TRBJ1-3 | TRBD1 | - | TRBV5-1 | CASSDRTGGDGNTIYF | TGCGCCAGCAGCGACCGGACAGGGGGCGATGGAAACACCATATATTTT
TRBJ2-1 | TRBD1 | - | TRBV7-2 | CASSPGGQGKGEQFF | TGTGCCAGCAGCCCCGGAGGACAGGGTAAAGGTGAGCAGTTCTTC